A selection of T cell receptor beta chains follows, all from one sample in a study of shared clonotypes between healthy human individuals. Produced via immunoSEQ multiplex PCR; TCRdb's table is partial and in-frame only. This table holds under 2,500,000 clones, roughly 95% found once. Source material: naive CD4+ T cells sorted from blood. Source of these receptors: a young man in good health. CDR3s include the opening cysteine and the closing phenylalanine or tryptophan. A D gene is named only where the DNA matches it firmly. Size is stated for part of the rows, as once, few or many counts, or as a class when the clone is expanded.

clone size: NA; D gene: TRBD1; J gene: TRBJ1-6; V gene: TRBV11-2; CDR3 DNA: TGTGCCAGCAGCTTTAGCGACAGGGCCAATTCACCCCTCCACTTT; CDR3 protein: CASSFSDRANSPLHF
clone size: NA; D gene: NA; J gene: TRBJ1-2; V gene: TRBV6-1; CDR3 DNA: TGTGCCAGCAGTGAACTAGGGACCAGTGGCTACACCTTC; CDR3 protein: CASSELGTSGYTF
clone size: once; D gene: TRBD1; J gene: TRBJ1-6; V gene: TRBV11-2; CDR3 DNA: TGTGCCAGCAGCTGGGAGCGGGGGACAGGGTACTCACCCCTCCACTTT; CDR3 protein: CASSWERGTGYSPLHF
clone size: NA; D gene: TRBD1; J gene: TRBJ1-6; V gene: TRBV5-1; CDR3 DNA: TGCGCCAGCAGCCTCGGGACAGCTAATTCACCCCTCCACTTT; CDR3 protein: CASSLGTANSPLHF
clone size: NA; D gene: NA; J gene: TRBJ2-2; V gene: TRBV28; CDR3 DNA: TGTGCCAGCAGAGGGCTCCCACCCGGGGAGCTGTTTTTT; CDR3 protein: CASRGLPPGELFF
clone size: NA; D gene: NA; J gene: TRBJ1-6; V gene: TRBV2; CDR3 DNA: TGTGCCAGCAGTGATCTCAACACGGTTTCACCCCTCCACTTT; CDR3 protein: CASSDLNTVSPLHF
clone size: NA; D gene: TRBD2; J gene: TRBJ2-5; V gene: TRBV5-1; CDR3 DNA: TGCGCCAGCAGCCGCGGGGGGGTAGCCCAAGAGACCCAGTACTTC; CDR3 protein: CASSRGGVAQETQYF
clone size: NA; D gene: NA; J gene: TRBJ1-4; V gene: TRBV30; CDR3 DNA: TGTGCCTCCCGAGTCCAGGGGAGGGCTAATGAAAAACTGTTTTTT; CDR3 protein: CASRVQGRANEKLFF
clone size: NA; D gene: TRBD1; J gene: TRBJ1-3; V gene: TRBV27; CDR3 DNA: TGTGCCAGCAGTCGGGACAGCATAAGCTCTGGAAACACCATATATTTT; CDR3 protein: CASSRDSISSGNTIYF
clone size: NA; D gene: NA; J gene: TRBJ1-2; V gene: TRBV30; CDR3 DNA: TGTGCCTGGAGTGTATCGGGGATCTATGGCTACACCTTC; CDR3 protein: CAWSVSGIYGYTF
clone size: NA; D gene: TRBD2; J gene: TRBJ2-3; V gene: TRBV2; CDR3 DNA: TGTGCCAGCAGTGTTGATGGACTAGCGAAAGATACGCAGTATTTT; CDR3 protein: CASSVDGLAKDTQYF
clone size: NA; D gene: NA; J gene: TRBJ2-7; V gene: TRBV5-1; CDR3 DNA: TGCGCCAGCAGCTTGGTTCAGGGTTTCTCCTACGAGCAGTACTTC; CDR3 protein: CASSLVQGFSYEQYF
clone size: NA; D gene: NA; J gene: TRBJ2-3; V gene: TRBV19; CDR3 DNA: TGTGCCAGTAGTCCATTGTCCAGCGGAACCACAGATACGCAGTATTTT; CDR3 protein: CASSPLSSGTTDTQYF
clone size: NA; D gene: TRBD1; J gene: TRBJ2-7; V gene: TRBV28; CDR3 DNA: TGTGCCAGCAGCCCCGCAGGGGGCAAGTACGAGCAGTACTTC; CDR3 protein: CASSPAGGKYEQYF
clone size: NA; D gene: NA; J gene: TRBJ2-2; V gene: TRBV9; CDR3 DNA: TGTGCCAGCAGCGTAGGACAGTACACCGGGGAGCTGTTTTTT; CDR3 protein: CASSVGQYTGELFF
clone size: NA; D gene: NA; J gene: TRBJ2-7; V gene: TRBV5-1; CDR3 DNA: TGCGCCAGCAGCTTGGAAAGGGGGGGCTACGAGCAGTACTTC; CDR3 protein: CASSLERGGYEQYF
clone size: NA; D gene: TRBD1; J gene: TRBJ1-4; V gene: TRBV2; CDR3 DNA: TGTGCCAGCGGCGGGCAGGGGGTTGAAAAACTGTTTTTT; CDR3 protein: CASGGQGVEKLFF